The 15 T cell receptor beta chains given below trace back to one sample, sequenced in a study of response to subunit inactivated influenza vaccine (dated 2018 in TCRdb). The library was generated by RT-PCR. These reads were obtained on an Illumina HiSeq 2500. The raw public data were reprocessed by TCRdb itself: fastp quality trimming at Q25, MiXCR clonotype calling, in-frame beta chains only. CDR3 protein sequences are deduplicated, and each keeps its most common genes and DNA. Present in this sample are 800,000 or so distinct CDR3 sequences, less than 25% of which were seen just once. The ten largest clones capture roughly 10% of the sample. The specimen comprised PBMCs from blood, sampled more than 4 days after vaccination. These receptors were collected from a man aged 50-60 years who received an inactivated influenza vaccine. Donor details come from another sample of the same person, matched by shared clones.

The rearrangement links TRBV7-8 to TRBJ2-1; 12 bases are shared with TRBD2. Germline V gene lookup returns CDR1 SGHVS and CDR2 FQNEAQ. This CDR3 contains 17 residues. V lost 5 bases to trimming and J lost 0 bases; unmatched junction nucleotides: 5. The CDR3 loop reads CASSPRTSGTSYNEQFF. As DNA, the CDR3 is TGTGCCAGCAGCCCAAGGACTAGCGGGACCTCCTACAATGAGCAGTTCTTC.

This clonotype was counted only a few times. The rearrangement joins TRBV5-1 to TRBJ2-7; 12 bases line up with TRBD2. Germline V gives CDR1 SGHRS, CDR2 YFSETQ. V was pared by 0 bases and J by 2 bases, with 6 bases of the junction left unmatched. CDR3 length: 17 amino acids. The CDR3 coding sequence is TGCGCCAGCAGCTTGGTTGCTAGCGGGGGGGCGACCTACGAGCAGTACTTC. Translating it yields CASSLVASGGATYEQYF. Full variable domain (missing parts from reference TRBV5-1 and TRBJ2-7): KAGVTQTPRYLIKTRGQQVTLSCSPISGHRSVSWYQQTPGQGLQFLFEYFSETQRNKGNFPGRFSGRQFSNSRSEMNVSTLELGDSALYLCASSLVASGGATYEQYFGPGTRLTVT.

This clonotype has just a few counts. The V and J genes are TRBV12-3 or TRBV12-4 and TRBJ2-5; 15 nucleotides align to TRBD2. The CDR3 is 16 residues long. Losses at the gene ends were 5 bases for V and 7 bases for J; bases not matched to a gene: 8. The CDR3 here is CASSPRTSGGEGTQYF. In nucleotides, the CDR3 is TGTGCCAGCAGTCCCAGGACTAGCGGGGGGGAAGGGACCCAGTACTTC.

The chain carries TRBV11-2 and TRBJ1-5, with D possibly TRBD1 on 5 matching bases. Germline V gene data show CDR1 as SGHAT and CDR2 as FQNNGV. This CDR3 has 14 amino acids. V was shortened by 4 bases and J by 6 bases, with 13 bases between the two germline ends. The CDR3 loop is CASSSTSGGQPQHF. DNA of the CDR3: TGTGCCAGCAGCTCAACGAGTGGGGGTCAGCCCCAGCATTTT.

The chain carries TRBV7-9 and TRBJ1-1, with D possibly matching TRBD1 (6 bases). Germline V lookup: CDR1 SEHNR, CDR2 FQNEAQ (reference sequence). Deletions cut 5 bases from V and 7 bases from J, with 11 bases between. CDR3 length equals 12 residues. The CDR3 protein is CASSIETGEAFF. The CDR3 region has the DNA TGTGCCAGCAGCATAGAGACAGGTGAAGCTTTCTTT.

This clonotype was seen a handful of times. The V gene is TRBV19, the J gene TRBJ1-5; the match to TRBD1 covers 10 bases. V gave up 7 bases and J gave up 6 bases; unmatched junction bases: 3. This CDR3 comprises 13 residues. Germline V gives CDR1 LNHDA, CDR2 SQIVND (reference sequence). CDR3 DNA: TGTGCCAGTAAGGGACAGGGGATTCAGCCCCAGCATTTT. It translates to CASKGQGIQPQHF.

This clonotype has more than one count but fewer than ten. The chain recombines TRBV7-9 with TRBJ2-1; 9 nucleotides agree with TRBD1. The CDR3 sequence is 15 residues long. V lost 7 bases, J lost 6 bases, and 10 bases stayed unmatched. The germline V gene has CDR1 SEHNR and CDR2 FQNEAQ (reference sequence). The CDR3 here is CASNSPGQGLNEQFF. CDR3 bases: TGTGCCAGCAACTCCCCGGGACAGGGACTCAATGAGCAGTTCTTC. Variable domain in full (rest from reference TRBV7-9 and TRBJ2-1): DTGVSQNPRHKITKRGQNVTFRCDPISEHNRLYWYRQTLGQGPEFLTYFQNEAQLEKSRLLSDRFSAERPKGSFSTLEIQRTEQGDSAMYLCASNSPGQGLNEQFFGPGTRLTVL.

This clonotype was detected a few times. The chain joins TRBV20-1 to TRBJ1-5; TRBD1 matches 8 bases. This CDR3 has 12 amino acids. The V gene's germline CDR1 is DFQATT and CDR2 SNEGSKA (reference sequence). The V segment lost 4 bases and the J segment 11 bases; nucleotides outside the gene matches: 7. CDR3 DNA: TGCAGTGCTATGGACAGGGCTTTGTCCCAGCATTTT. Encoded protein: CSAMDRALSQHF.

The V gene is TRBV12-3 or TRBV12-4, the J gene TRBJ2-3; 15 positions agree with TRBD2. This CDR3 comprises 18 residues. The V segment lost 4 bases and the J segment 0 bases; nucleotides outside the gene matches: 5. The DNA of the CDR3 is TGTGCCAGCAGTTCTTGGACTAGCGGGGGGGCTAGCACAGATACGCAGTATTTT. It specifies CASSSWTSGGASTDTQYF.

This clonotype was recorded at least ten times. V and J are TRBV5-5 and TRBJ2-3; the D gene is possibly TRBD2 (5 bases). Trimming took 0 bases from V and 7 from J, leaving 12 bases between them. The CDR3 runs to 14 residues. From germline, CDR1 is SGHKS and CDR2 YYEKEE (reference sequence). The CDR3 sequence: CASSLGAEVHTQYF. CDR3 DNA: TGTGCCAGCAGCTTGGGGGCGGAGGTCCATACGCAGTATTTT.

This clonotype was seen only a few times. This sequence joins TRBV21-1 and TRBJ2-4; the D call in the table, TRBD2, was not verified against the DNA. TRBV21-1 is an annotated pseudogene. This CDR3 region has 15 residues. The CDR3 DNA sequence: TGTGCCAGCAGCAAGGCAGGGAGGGTCAAAAACATTCAGTACTTC. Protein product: CASSKAGRVKNIQYF.

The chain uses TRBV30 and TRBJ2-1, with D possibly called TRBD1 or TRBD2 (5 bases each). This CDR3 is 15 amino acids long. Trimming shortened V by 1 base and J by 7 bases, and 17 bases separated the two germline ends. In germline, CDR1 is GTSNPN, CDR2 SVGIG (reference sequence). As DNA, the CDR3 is TGTGCCTGGAGTGAGCCGGGACCTGTGGGAAATGAGCAGTTCTTC. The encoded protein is CAWSEPGPVGNEQFF.

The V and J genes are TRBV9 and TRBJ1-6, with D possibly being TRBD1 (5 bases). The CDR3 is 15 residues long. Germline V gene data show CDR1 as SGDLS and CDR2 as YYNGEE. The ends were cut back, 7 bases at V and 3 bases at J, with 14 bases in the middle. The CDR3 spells CASGGTGGYNSPLHF. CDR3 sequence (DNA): TGTGCCAGCGGTGGCACGGGGGGCTATAATTCACCCCTCCACTTT.

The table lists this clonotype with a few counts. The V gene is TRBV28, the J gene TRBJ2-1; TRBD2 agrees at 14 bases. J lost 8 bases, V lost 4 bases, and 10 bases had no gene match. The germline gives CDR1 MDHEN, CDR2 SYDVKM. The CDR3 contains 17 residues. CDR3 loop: CASSSSGTSGSMYEQFF. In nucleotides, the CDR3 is TGTGCCAGCAGTTCGTCCGGGACTAGCGGGAGTATGTATGAGCAGTTCTTC.

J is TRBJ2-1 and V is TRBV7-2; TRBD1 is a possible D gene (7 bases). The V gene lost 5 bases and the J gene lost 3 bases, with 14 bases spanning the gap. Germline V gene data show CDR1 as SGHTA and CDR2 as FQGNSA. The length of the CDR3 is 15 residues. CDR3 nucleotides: TGTGCCAGCAGCATACGGGGGACAGACTACAATGAGCAGTTCTTC. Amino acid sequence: CASSIRGTDYNEQFF. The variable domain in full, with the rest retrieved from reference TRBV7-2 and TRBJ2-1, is GAGVSQSPSNKVTEKGKDVELRCDPISGHTALYWYRQSLGQGLEFLIYFQGNSAPDKSGLPSDRFSAERTGGSVSTLTIQRTQQEDSAVYLCASSIRGTDYNEQFFGPGTRLTVL.